Listed below are T cell receptor beta chains from one sample, sequenced in a study of CD8 T cells in ankylosing spondylitis. TCRdb independently ran MiXCR on the 5' RACE reads; one entry per CDR3 protein. The sample holds roughly 180,000 distinct CDR3 sequences, 9.5% to 15% seen once. Sequenced input: blood, either unsorted or a sorted T cell fraction (not recorded which). These receptors originate from a male donor with ankylosing spondylitis or in good health (not recorded which). CDR3s include the opening cysteine and the closing phenylalanine or tryptophan. The order of the fields is clone size, D gene, J gene, V gene, CDR3 protein, CDR3 DNA. D genes are given only for firm matches. Clone sizes are given selectively: once, few, many, or a class where the clone is expanded.

size: many; D: TRBD1; J: TRBJ2-7; V: TRBV25-1; CDR3: CASSAWTGDQEQYF; DNA: TGTGCCAGCAGTGCCTGGACAGGGGATCAAGAGCAGTACTTC
size: few; D: -; J: TRBJ1-1; V: TRBV27; CDR3: CASSLSFSRRNTEAFF; DNA: TGTGCCAGCAGTTTATCCTTTTCTCGCAGGAACACTGAAGCTTTCTTT
size: -; D: TRBD2; J: TRBJ2-7; V: TRBV20-1; CDR3: CSATRTSGTSDEQYF; DNA: TGCAGTGCTACCCGGACTAGCGGGACGTCCGACGAGCAGTACTTC
size: -; D: TRBD1; J: TRBJ2-7; V: TRBV7-6; CDR3: CASSSPTGGSYEQYF; DNA: TGTGCCAGCAGCTCCCCTACAGGGGGCTCCTACGAGCAGTACTTC
size: many; D: -; J: TRBJ2-3; V: TRBV20-1; CDR3: CSARDEGGPDTQYF; DNA: TGCAGTGCTAGAGATGAGGGGGGGCCCGATACGCAGTATTTT
size: few; D: -; J: TRBJ2-7; V: TRBV6-5; CDR3: CASIRNGGLPAYEQYF; DNA: TGTGCCAGCATTAGAAATGGGGGTCTACCCGCCTACGAGCAGTACTTC
size: once; D: TRBD2; J: TRBJ2-5; V: TRBV20-1; CDR3: CSARTSGVPLGQYF; DNA: TGCAGTGCTAGGACTAGCGGGGTACCCTTGGGCCAGTACTTC
size: many; D: TRBD2; J: TRBJ2-3; V: TRBV14; CDR3: CASSPTSGTDTQYF; DNA: TGTGCCAGCAGTCCGACTAGCGGGACAGATACGCAGTATTTT
size: few; D: -; J: TRBJ1-1; V: TRBV7-8; CDR3: CASSFGTSTEAFF; DNA: TGTGCCAGCAGCTTCGGGACAAGCACTGAAGCTTTCTTT
size: -; D: TRBD2; J: TRBJ2-3; V: TRBV29-1; CDR3: CSAFLGRGGPDTQYF; DNA: TGCAGCGCCTTTTTGGGGCGGGGGGGCCCAGATACGCAGTATTTT